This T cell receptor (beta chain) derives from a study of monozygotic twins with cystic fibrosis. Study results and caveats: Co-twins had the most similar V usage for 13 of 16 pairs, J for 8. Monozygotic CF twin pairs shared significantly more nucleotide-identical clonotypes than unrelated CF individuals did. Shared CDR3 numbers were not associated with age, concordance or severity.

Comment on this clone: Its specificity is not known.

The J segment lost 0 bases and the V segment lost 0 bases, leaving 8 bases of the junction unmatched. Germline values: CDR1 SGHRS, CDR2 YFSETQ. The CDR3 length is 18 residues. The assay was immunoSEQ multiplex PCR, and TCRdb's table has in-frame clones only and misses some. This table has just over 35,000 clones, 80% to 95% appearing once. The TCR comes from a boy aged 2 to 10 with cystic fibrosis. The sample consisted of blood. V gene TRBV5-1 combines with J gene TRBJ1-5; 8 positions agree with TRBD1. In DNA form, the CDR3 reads TGCGCCAGCAGCTTGGGTCCGACAGGGGCCTATAGCAATCAGCCCCAGCATTTT. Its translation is CASSLGPTGAYSNQPQHF.